The T cell receptor (beta chain) described here comes from a study of shared clonotypes between healthy human individuals. General observations from the study: Researchers sampled only blood; tissue repertoires likely differ. Even with large depth, rarefaction showed that sorted-subset sequencing was incomplete.

As handled by the study authors: As immunoSEQ supplied junction-only sequences (without quality scores), filtering differed. The method was immunoSEQ multiplex PCR; TCRdb's version includes in-frame clones alone and lacks a portion of them. D and trimming come from the DNA, and the V and J calls and clone size come from that table. The table shows some 2,400,000 clones, with about 94% occurring only once. Points on this clone: Its antigen is unknown.

The CDR3 runs to 15 residues. The germline CDR1 and CDR2 sequences are MNHEY and SMNVEV (reference sequence). J was trimmed by 0 bases and V by 6 bases; bases with no gene match: 8. The receptor was isolated from a man aged 18 to 29 in good health. Sample: naive CD4+ T cells sorted from blood. The subset is: CD45RA+ positively selected. The chain is built from TRBV27 and TRBJ2-7; 7 nucleotides agree with TRBD1. CDR3: CASRSGQVSSYEQYF. CDR3 sequence (DNA): TGTGCCAGCAGATCCGGACAGGTGAGCTCCTACGAGCAGTACTTC.